The 20 T cell receptor beta chains reported below all come from one sample, sequenced in a study of cytomegalovirus exposure and HLA in healthy donors. Use of 60 Vbeta and 13 Jbeta primers characterized the PCR. Sequencing was performed with immunoSEQ multiplex PCR; in TCRdb, only in-frame clones are kept and a portion is missing. The profile shows over 120,000 clones, around 10% of them singletons. Source material: PBMCs. The source of these receptors is a man between 45 and 60 years old in good health and CMV-seronegative.

This clone was counted a few times. One end of the junction varies from germline; a read error may be responsible. The V gene is TRBV7-7, the J gene TRBJ2-5; the match to TRBD1 covers 9 bases. The CDR3 totals 15 residues. The V gene's germline CDR1 is SSHAT and CDR2 FNYEAQ (reference sequence). CDR3 coding DNA: TGTGCTAGCAGCTCTGCCGGGACAGGGAAAGAGACCCAGTACTTC. Translated: CASSSAGTGKETQYF.

The table lists this clone with a few counts. The V call is TRBV6-6, the J call TRBJ2-7, with 9 nucleotides matching TRBD2. J lost 0 bases, V lost 0 bases, and 3 bases had no gene match. Germline CDR1 MNHNY, CDR2 SVGAGI (reference sequence). CDR3 size: 16 residues. The CDR3 loop reads CASSYSRGGASYEQYF. Here the CDR3 DNA reads TGTGCCAGCAGTTACTCTCGCGGGGGGGCCTCCTACGAGCAGTACTTC.

V and J are TRBV19 and TRBJ2-1; D perhaps matches TRBD1 (7 bases). Per germline, CDR1 LNHDA and CDR2 SQIVND (reference sequence). The CDR3 has 16 residues. V was shortened by 5 bases and J by 9 bases, with 23 bases between the two germline ends. Here the CDR3 reads CASSAPWGDRFFEQFF. CDR3 DNA sequence: TGTGCCAGTAGTGCGCCCTGGGGGGACAGATTCTTTGAGCAGTTCTTC.

The chain combines TRBV18 with TRBJ2-2; D ambiguous. The CDR3 is 15 residues long. CDR1 is KGHSH and CDR2 is LQKENI in the germline V gene. V gave up 3 bases and J gave up 1 base, with 9 bases separating them. This CDR3 is CASSPMAENTGELFF. The CDR3 coding sequence is TGTGCCAGCTCACCGATGGCGGAGAACACCGGGGAGCTGTTTTTT.

This chain connects TRBV7-2 to TRBJ2-3, with D perhaps TRBD2 (6 bases). Germline-derived CDR1 and CDR2 are SGHTA and FQGNSA. The CDR3 is 16 amino acids. Trimming removed 1 base from V and 4 bases from J, with 15 bases in between. The CDR3 nucleotides are TGTGCCAGCAGCTTAGTGGCTACGGGACTCGCAGATACGCAGTATTTT. Protein sequence: CASSLVATGLADTQYF. Full variable domain (remainder filled in from reference TRBV7-2 and TRBJ2-3): GAGVSQSPSNKVTEKGKDVELRCDPISGHTALYWYRQSLGQGLEFLIYFQGNSAPDKSGLPSDRFSAERTGGSVSTLTIQRTQQEDSAVYLCASSLVATGLADTQYFGPGTRLTVL.

This clone was observed a handful of times. This chain links TRBV29-1 with TRBJ1-2; possible D gene TRBD1, 6 bases. This CDR3 contains 13 residues. V lost 6 bases and J lost 4, with 15 bases in between. Per the germline V gene, CDR1 is SQVTM and CDR2 is ANQGSEA. The CDR3 DNA sequence: TGCAGCGTCCTTGGGACAAACCTCTATGGCTACACCTTC. It specifies CSVLGTNLYGYTF.

The V gene is TRBV6-1, the J gene TRBJ1-5; D unresolved. This CDR3 has 16 amino acids. V was shortened by 6 bases and J by 0 bases, with 15 bases between the two germline ends. Germline V lookup: CDR1 MNHNS, CDR2 SASEGT. The CDR3 DNA sequence: TGTGCCAGCAGAGAAAATACAGTCTATAGCAATCAGCCCCAGCATTTT. It codes for CASRENTVYSNQPQHF.

As regards this clone: Other DNA sequences in the same sample also yield this CDR3. The chain recombines TRBV28 with TRBJ1-4; D is perhaps TRBD1 (6 bases). The CDR3 is made up of 14 amino acids. The germline CDR1 and CDR2 sequences are MDHEN and SYDVKM. Between the trimmed V and J ends, which lost 6 bases and 1 base, there was a span of 9 bases. The CDR3 loop is CASSLRGTNEKLFF. CDR3 coding DNA: TGTGCCAGCAGCCTCAGGGGAACTAATGAAAAACTGTTTTTT.

This clone was recorded a few times. V and J are TRBV27 and TRBJ1-2, with TRBD1 identical over 8 bases. J lost 0 bases, V lost 6 bases, and 9 bases had no gene match. Per the germline V gene, CDR1 is MNHEY and CDR2 is SMNVEV (reference sequence). CDR3 length equals 16 residues. The CDR3 reads CASRRGQGQANYGYTF. The CDR3 DNA reads TGTGCCAGCAGACGCGGACAGGGTCAAGCTAACTATGGCTACACCTTC.

V usage is TRBV10-3 and J usage is TRBJ1-5; D gene unclear. The CDR3 contains 14 residues. Between the trimmed V and J ends, which lost 6 bases and 2 bases, there was a span of 11 bases. Germline CDR1 ENHRY, CDR2 SYGVKD. Here the CDR3 DNA reads TGTGCCATCAGGTCGGTCGAGGGCAATCAGCCCCAGCATTTT. Residues: CAIRSVEGNQPQHF.

This clone came up a few times. The chain links TRBV28 to TRBJ1-1, with D possibly being TRBD1 (5 bases). In germline, CDR1 is MDHEN, CDR2 SYDVKM. Deletions cut 6 bases from V and 5 bases from J, with 16 bases between. CDR3 length: 14 amino acids. The CDR3 region is CASSLTVGGTEAFF. The CDR3 nucleotides read TGTGCCAGCAGCCTAACAGTCGGGGGGACTGAAGCTTTCTTT.

This clone occurred a few times. The V call is TRBV9, the J call TRBJ1-5; possible D gene TRBD1, 6 bases. CDR1 is SGDLS, CDR2 YYNGEE, per germline. The CDR3 consists of 14 residues. V gave up 4 bases and J gave up 9 bases, with 17 bases separating them. CDR3 coding DNA: TGTGCCAGCAGCCCGGGGGGCCCACGTACGCCCCAGCATTTT. Translating it yields CASSPGGPRTPQHF. Full variable domain (rest looked up from reference TRBV9 and TRBJ1-5): DSGVTQTPKHLITATGQRVTLRCSPRSGDLSVYWYQQSLDQGLQFLIQYYNGEERAKGNILERFSAQQFPDLHSELNLSSLELGDSALYFCASSPGGPRTPQHFGDGTRLSIL.

This clone has just a few counts. The rearrangement joins TRBV28 to TRBJ1-4; D is unclear. V lost 6 bases to trimming and J lost 0 bases, with 5 bases between them. This CDR3 comprises 13 residues. Looked up from germline, CDR1 is MDHEN and CDR2 is SYDVKM. The CDR3 sequence is CASRAPTNEKLFF. The CDR3 DNA follows: TGTGCCAGCAGGGCTCCAACTAATGAAAAACTGTTTTTT.

This clone was seen a few times. This chain uses TRBV6-1 with TRBJ2-2, with D possibly TRBD2 on 6 matching bases. V was trimmed by 10 bases and J by 1 base, leaving 13 bases between them. From germline, CDR1 is MNHNS and CDR2 SASEGT. CDR3 length equals 14 residues. The CDR3 DNA reads as TGTGCCACCAGATGGCGGGAGAACACCGGGGAGCTGTTTTTT. The encoded protein is CATRWRENTGELFF.

This clone was counted between two and nine times. CDR3 coding DNA: TGTGCCAGCAGTTACGGGCCAGGGGAGAAGAACGAGCAGTACTTC. Its protein is CASSYGPGEKNEQYF. The genes are TRBV6-5 and TRBJ2-7, with D maybe TRBD1 (6 bases). The V gene lost 2 bases and the J gene lost 5 bases, with 16 bases spanning the gap. The CDR3 covers 15 residues. Per germline, CDR1 MNHEY and CDR2 SVGAGI.

The genes are TRBV7-6 and TRBJ2-1; 9 bases agree with TRBD2. Trimming took 5 bases from V and 3 from J; bases not matched to a gene: 11. CDR1 is SGHVS, CDR2 FNYEAQ, per germline. This CDR3 comprises 17 residues. This CDR3 reads CASSALNLAGNYNEQFF. The CDR3 region has the DNA TGTGCCAGCAGCGCTCTAAACCTAGCGGGAAACTACAATGAGCAGTTCTTC.

The chain joins TRBV6-1 to TRBJ2-3, with D maybe TRBD1 (5 bases). The CDR3 runs 18 residues. Germline loops: CDR1 MNHNS, CDR2 SASEGT. Between the trimmed V and J ends, which lost 3 bases and 1 base, there was a span of 20 bases. This CDR3 is CASSDLRAGRWGTDTQYF. As DNA, the CDR3 is TGTGCCAGCAGTGACCTACGGGCAGGGCGGTGGGGCACAGATACGCAGTATTTT.

J is TRBJ1-1 and V is TRBV27; D is unresolved. V was cut by 6 bases and J by 0 bases, with 8 bases left in between. This CDR3 region has 13 residues. Germline CDR1 MNHEY, CDR2 SMNVEV (reference sequence). CDR3 DNA: TGTGCCAGCAGGGAGGTAGTGAACACTGAAGCTTTCTTT. Residues: CASREVVNTEAFF.

V gene TRBV20-1 combines with J gene TRBJ2-5, with TRBD1 as a possible D gene (6 bases). Trimming pared 7 bases from V and 2 bases from J, leaving 8 bases between. The CDR3 contains 11 residues. Per germline, CDR1 DFQATT and CDR2 SNEGSKA (reference sequence). This CDR3 is CSGTGQETQYF. The DNA for the CDR3 is TGCAGTGGAACAGGGCAAGAGACCCAGTACTTC.

The table lists this clone with a few counts. In nucleotides, the CDR3 is TGTGCCAGCAGCTTATCAGGGGCGGGCACTGAAGCTTTCTTT. The encoded protein is CASSLSGAGTEAFF. V and J are TRBV7-3 and TRBJ1-1; a possible D gene is TRBD1 (6 bases). V lost 2 bases and J lost 4, with 11 bases in between. The germline CDR1 and CDR2 sequences are SGHTA and FQGTGA. There are 14 residues in the CDR3.